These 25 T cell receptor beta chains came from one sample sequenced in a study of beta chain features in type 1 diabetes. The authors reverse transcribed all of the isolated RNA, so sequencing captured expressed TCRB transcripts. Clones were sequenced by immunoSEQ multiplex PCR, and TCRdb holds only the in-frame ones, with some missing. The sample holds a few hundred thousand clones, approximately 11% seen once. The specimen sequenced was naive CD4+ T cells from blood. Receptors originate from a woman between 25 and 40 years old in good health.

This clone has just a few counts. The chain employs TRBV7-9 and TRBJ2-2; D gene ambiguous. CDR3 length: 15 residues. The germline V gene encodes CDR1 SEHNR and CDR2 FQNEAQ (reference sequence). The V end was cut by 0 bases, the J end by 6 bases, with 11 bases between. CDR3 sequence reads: CASSLATLRAGELFF. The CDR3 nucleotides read TGTGCCAGCAGCTTAGCAACCCTGCGCGCCGGGGAGCTGTTTTTT.

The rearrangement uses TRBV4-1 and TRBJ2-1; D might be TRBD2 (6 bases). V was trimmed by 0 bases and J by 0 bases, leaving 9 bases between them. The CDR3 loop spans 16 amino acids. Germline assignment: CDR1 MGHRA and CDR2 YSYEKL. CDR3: CASSQEGGASYNEQFF. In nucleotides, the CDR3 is TGCGCCAGCAGCCAAGAAGGAGGGGCCTCCTACAATGAGCAGTTCTTC.

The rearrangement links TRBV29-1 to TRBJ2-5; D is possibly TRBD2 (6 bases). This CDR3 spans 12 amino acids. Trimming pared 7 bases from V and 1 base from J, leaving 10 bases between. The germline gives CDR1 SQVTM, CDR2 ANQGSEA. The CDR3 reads CSARRGQETQYF. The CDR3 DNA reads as TGCAGCGCACGGCGGGGCCAAGAGACCCAGTACTTC.

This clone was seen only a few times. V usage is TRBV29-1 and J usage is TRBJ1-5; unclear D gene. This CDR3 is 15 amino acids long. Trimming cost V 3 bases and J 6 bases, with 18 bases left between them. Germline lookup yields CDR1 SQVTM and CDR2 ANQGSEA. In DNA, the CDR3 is TGCAGCGTTGATCTTCGGTGGGCAGGTAGTCAGCCCCAGCATTTT. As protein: CSVDLRWAGSQPQHF.

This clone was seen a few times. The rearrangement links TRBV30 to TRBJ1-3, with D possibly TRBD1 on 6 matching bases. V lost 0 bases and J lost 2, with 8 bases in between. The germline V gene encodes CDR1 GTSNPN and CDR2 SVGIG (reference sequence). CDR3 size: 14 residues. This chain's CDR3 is CAWSVTGTGNTIYF. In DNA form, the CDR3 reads TGTGCCTGGAGTGTTACAGGGACTGGAAACACCATATATTTT.

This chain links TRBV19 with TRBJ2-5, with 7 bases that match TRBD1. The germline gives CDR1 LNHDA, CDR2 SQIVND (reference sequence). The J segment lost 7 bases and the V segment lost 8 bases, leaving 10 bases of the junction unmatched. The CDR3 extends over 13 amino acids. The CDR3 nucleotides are TGTGCCAGTGGACGGACAGGCGCGGGGACCCAGTACTTC. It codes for CASGRTGAGTQYF.

CDR3 sequence (DNA): TGTGCCAGCAGTTTGGCAGTCTCTAACTATGGCTACACCTTC. Translated: CASSLAVSNYGYTF. The chain joins TRBV28 to TRBJ1-2, with D uncertain. The germline CDR1 and CDR2 sequences are MDHEN and SYDVKM. Trimming removed 3 bases from V and 0 bases from J, with 8 bases in between. CDR3 length: 14 residues.

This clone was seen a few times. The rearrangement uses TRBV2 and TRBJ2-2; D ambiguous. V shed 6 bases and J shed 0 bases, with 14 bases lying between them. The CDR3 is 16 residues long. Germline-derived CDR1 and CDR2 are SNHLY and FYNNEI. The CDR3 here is CASSPTGATNTGELFF. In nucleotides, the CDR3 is TGTGCCAGCAGCCCGACTGGCGCGACGAACACCGGGGAGCTGTTTTTT.

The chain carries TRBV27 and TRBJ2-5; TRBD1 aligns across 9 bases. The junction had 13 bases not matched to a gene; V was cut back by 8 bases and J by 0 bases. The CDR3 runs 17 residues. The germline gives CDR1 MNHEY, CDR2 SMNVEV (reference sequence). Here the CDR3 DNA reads TGTGCCAGCTCCAAACCCGGACAGGGGCTGTACCAAGAGACCCAGTACTTC. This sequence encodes CASSKPGQGLYQETQYF.

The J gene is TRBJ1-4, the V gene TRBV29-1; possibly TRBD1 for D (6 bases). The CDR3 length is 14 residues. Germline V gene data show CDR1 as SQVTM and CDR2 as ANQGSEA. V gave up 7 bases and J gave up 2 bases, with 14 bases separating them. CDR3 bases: TGCAGCGCCGGAACAGGGCGCACTAATGAAAAACTGTTTTTT. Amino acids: CSAGTGRTNEKLFF.

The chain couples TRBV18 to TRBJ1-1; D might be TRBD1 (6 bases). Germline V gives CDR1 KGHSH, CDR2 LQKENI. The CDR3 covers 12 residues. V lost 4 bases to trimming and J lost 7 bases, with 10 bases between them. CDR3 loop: CASSLDSVEAFF. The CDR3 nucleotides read TGTGCCAGCTCACTGGACAGCGTTGAAGCTTTCTTT.

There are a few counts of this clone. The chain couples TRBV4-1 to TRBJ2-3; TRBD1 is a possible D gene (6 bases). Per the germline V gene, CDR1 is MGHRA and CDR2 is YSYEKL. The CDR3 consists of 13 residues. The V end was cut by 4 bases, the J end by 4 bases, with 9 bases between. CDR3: CASSPGHSDTQYF. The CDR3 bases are TGCGCCAGCAGCCCGGGACACTCAGATACGCAGTATTTT.

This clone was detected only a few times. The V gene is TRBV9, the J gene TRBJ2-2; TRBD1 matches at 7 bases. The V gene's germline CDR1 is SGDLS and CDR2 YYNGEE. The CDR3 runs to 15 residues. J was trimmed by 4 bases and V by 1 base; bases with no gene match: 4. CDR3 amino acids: CASSVKGAVTGELFF. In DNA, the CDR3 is TGTGCCAGCAGCGTAAAGGGGGCGGTCACCGGGGAGCTGTTTTTT.

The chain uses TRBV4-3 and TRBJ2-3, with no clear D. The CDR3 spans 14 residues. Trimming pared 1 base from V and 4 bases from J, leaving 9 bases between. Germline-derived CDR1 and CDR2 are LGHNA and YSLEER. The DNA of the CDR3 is TGCGCCAGCAGCCAAGGTGCTAGGTCAGATACGCAGTATTTT. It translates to CASSQGARSDTQYF.

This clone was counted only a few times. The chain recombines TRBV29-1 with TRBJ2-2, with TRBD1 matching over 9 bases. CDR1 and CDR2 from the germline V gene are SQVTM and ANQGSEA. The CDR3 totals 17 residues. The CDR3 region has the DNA TGCACCCCGTCGGGGCGGTCAAGGGACAGGGATGGCGGGGAGCTGTTTTTT. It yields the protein CTPSGRSRDRDGGELFF.

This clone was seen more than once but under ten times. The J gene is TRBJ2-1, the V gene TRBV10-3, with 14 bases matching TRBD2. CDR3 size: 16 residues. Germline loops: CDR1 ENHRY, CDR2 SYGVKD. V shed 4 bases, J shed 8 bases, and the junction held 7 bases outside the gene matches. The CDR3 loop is CAISGGLAGGSYEQFF. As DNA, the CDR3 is TGTGCCATCAGTGGTGGACTAGCGGGAGGTTCGTATGAGCAGTTCTTC.

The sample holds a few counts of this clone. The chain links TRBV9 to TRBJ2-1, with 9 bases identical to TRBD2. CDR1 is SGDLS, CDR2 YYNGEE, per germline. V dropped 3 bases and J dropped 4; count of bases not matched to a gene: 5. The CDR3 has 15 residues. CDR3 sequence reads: CASSAASGVYNEQFF. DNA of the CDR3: TGTGCCAGCAGCGCGGCTAGCGGGGTATACAATGAGCAGTTCTTC.

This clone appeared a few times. Written as DNA, the CDR3 is TGTGCCAGCAGCTTAGTTGGACAGGGGGCCGGAGCCAAAAACATTCAGTACTTC. It is translated as CASSLVGQGAGAKNIQYF. V gene TRBV7-9 combines with J gene TRBJ2-4, with 11 bases that match TRBD1. Unmatched junction bases numbered 5, after V lost 1 base and J lost 0 bases. This CDR3 has 18 amino acids. Per the germline V gene, CDR1 is SEHNR and CDR2 is FQNEAQ (reference sequence).

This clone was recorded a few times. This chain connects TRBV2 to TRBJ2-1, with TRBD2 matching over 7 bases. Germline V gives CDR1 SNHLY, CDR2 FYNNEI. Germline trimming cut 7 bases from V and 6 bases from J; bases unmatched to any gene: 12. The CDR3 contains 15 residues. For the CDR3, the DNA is TGTGCCAGCACCTCGACTAGCCCTCCGGGCAATGAGCAGTTCTTC. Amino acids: CASTSTSPPGNEQFF.

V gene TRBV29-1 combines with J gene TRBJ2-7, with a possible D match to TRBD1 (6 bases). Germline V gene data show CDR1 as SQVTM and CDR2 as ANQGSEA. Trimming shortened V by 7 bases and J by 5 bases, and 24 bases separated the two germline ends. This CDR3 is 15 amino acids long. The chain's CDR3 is CSASRSRDKEDEQYF. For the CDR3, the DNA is TGCAGCGCGAGTCGGTCCCGGGACAAGGAGGACGAGCAGTACTTC.

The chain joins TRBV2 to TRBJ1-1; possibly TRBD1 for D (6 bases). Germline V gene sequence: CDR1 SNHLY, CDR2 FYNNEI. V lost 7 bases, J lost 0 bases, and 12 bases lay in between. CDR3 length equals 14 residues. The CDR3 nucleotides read TGTGCCAGCAACCTACAGGGAATGAACACTGAAGCTTTCTTT. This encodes CASNLQGMNTEAFF. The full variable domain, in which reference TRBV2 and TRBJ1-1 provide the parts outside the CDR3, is EPEVTQTPSHQVTQMGQEVILRCVPISNHLYFYWYRQILGQKVEFLVSFYNNEISEKSEIFDDQFSVERPDGSNFTLKIRSTKLEDSAMYFCASNLQGMNTEAFFGQGTRLTVV.

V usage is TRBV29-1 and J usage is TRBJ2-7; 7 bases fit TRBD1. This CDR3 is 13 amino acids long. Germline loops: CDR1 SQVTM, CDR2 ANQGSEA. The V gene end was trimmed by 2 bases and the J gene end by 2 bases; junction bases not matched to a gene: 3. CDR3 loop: CSVELDRTYEQYF. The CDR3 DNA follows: TGCAGCGTTGAATTGGACAGGACCTACGAGCAGTACTTC.

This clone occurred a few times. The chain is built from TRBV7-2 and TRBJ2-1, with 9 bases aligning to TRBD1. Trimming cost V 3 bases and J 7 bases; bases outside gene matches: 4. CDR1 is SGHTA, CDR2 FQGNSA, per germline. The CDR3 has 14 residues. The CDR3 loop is CASSFGTGRNEQFF. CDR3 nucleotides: TGTGCCAGCAGCTTCGGGACAGGGAGGAATGAGCAGTTCTTC.

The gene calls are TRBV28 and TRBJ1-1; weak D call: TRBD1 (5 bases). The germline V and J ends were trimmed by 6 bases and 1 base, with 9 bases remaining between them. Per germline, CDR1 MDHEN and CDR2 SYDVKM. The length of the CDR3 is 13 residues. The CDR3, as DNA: TGTGCCAGCAGGCCCGGGGGGAACACTGAAGCTTTCTTT. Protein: CASRPGGNTEAFF.

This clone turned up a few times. Here the CDR3 DNA reads TGTGCCAGCAGCCAAGAAAGTCGGACTAGCGGGAGGAGAGATACGCAGTATTTT. Amino acids: CASSQESRTSGRRDTQYF. The rearrangement uses TRBV14 and TRBJ2-3; 14 nucleotides align to TRBD2. The CDR3 extends over 18 amino acids. With 0 bases clipped from V and 5 bases from J, the junction kept 7 bases outside the gene matches. Germline V gene lookup returns CDR1 SGHDN and CDR2 FVKESK.